These 22 T cell receptor beta chains share one sample of origin, sequenced in a study of T cell repertoires in cytomegalovirus infection (dated by TCRdb to between 2017 and 2020). Their antigen targets remain unknown. What the treatment or condition label conveys for this sample: in vitro stimulation with specific CMV peptide epitopes to enrich CMV-specific T cells. Instrument used: Illumina HiSeq 1500. TCRdb passed the public sequencing reads through fastp at Q25 and MiXCR, retaining productive beta sequences. Rows with a matching CDR3 protein are joined into one entry that keeps the most common DNA and genes. Across this sample there are approximately 910,000 distinct CDR3 sequences, with roughly 30% seen only once. Around an eighth of the sample lies in the top ten. The material was cultured CD8+ T cells from PBMCs, obtained from culture after CMV antigen stimulation. All receptors come from a human donor in good health (CMV status not recorded). Some clones in this sample may be carry-over from other donors' samples.

The V gene is TRBV19, the J gene TRBJ2-7; the match to TRBD1 covers 8 bases. The CDR3 length is 14 residues. Germline CDR1 and CDR2: LNHDA and SQIVND (reference sequence). V lost 1 base and J lost 4; bases outside the gene matches: 3. The CDR3 bases are TGTGCCAGTAGTATAGGGACAGGGACATACGAGCAGTACTTC. Encoded protein: CASSIGTGTYEQYF.

This chain connects TRBV7-4 to TRBJ2-7, with no clear D. V was cut by 0 bases and J by 2 bases, with 8 bases left in between. The V gene's germline CDR1 is SGHVT and CDR2 SQSDAQ. The CDR3 contains 14 residues. Here the CDR3 DNA reads TGTGCCAGCAGCTTAGCACAGAACACCTACGAGCAGTACGTC. This sequence encodes CASSLAQNTYEQYV.

J is TRBJ1-2 and V is TRBV7-9, with D possibly matching TRBD1 (6 bases). The germline V gene has CDR1 SEHNR and CDR2 FQNEAQ (reference sequence). V lost 5 bases and J lost 4, with 14 bases in between. This CDR3 has 14 residues. The CDR3 DNA is TGTGCCAGCAGCGGTGGGGGCCCCATCTATGGCTACACCTTC. Translated: CASSGGGPIYGYTF.

This clonotype appeared many times. The chain carries TRBV7-2 and TRBJ2-1, with D possibly TRBD2 on 5 matching bases. Per the germline V gene, CDR1 is SGHTA and CDR2 is FQGNSA. V dropped 1 base and J dropped 6 bases, with 13 bases sitting between them. CDR3 length: 15 amino acids. CDR3 sequence (DNA): TGTGCCAGCAGCTTAGTATGGGAGTATAGCAATGAGCAGTTCTTC. Translated, it gives CASSLVWEYSNEQFF.

This chain links TRBV4-1 with TRBJ2-4, with D maybe TRBD2 (7 bases). Germline CDR1 reads MGHRA; CDR2 reads YSYEKL. The CDR3 length is 16 residues. The V end was cut by 3 bases, the J end by 8 bases, with 20 bases between. The CDR3 nucleotides are TGCGCCAGCAGCCACCCGAAGGACAGTGCGGGGGACATTCAGTACTTC. Translation gives CASSHPKDSAGDIQYF.

This clonotype was observed at least ten times. The chain joins TRBV4-1 to TRBJ2-1; D not resolved. V lost 1 base and J lost 10, with 5 bases in between. The germline CDR1 and CDR2 sequences are MGHRA and YSYEKL. The CDR3 covers 11 residues. CDR3 loop: CASSQGPEQFF. Written as DNA, the CDR3 is TGCGCCAGCAGCCAAGGTCCCGAGCAGTTCTTC.

This rearrangement joins TRBV6-1 to TRBJ1-2; D call uncertain. The CDR3 is 13 residues long. V gave up 6 bases and J gave up 2 bases, with 10 bases separating them. Per germline, CDR1 MNHNS and CDR2 SASEGT. The CDR3 region is CASRERENYGYTF. The CDR3 region has the DNA TGTGCCAGCAGGGAGAGAGAAAACTATGGCTACACCTTC.

The chain is built from TRBV11-3 and TRBJ2-3, with 8 bases lining up with TRBD2. The CDR3 length is 14 residues. Germline V lookup: CDR1 SGHNT, CDR2 YENEEA. V lost 4 bases, J lost 7 bases, and 7 bases stayed unmatched. CDR3 sequence (DNA): TGTGCCAGCAGCTCCCCCGGGACTAGTAATACGCAGTATTTT. Protein: CASSSPGTSNTQYF.

Worth noting for this clonotype: Relative to the germline gene, one junction end is altered; a read error may explain this. This chain connects TRBV19 to TRBJ1-5; D not certain. Germline V gene data show CDR1 as LNHDA and CDR2 as SQIVND (reference sequence). The length of the CDR3 is 12 residues. The CDR3 spells CVSSLTYQPQHF. The CDR3, as DNA: TGTGTCAGTAGCCTGACCTATCAGCCCCAACATTTT.

The chain couples TRBV7-9 to TRBJ2-7; weak D call: TRBD1 (6 bases). Per germline, CDR1 SEHNR and CDR2 FQNEAQ (reference sequence). The CDR3 totals 14 residues. Deletions cut 2 bases from V and 4 bases from J, with 12 bases between. In DNA, the CDR3 is TGTGCCAGCAGCTTAACAGGGTTGGGGTACGAGCAGTACTTC. This codes for CASSLTGLGYEQYF.

The chain links TRBV6-6 to TRBJ2-7; possibly TRBD1 for D (5 bases). V lost 6 bases, J lost 5 bases, and 14 bases lay in between. Germline V gives CDR1 MNHNY, CDR2 SVGAGI (reference sequence). The CDR3 spans 13 residues. The CDR3 here is CASSTYWGDEQYV. CDR3 sequence (DNA): TGTGCCAGCAGCACTTATTGGGGCGACGAGCAGTACGTC.

The chain uses TRBV6-1 and TRBJ2-4; tentatively, D is TRBD2 (5 bases). Trimming shortened V by 7 bases and J by 1 base, and 8 bases separated the two germline ends. CDR3 size: 13 residues. CDR1 is MNHNS, CDR2 SASEGT, per germline. The CDR3 protein is CASIGLAKNIQYF. Here the CDR3 DNA reads TGTGCCAGCATCGGACTGGCCAAAAACATTCAGTACTTC.

With respect to this clonotype: A much larger clone differs by one base, so this may be a read error. The J gene is TRBJ1-2, the V gene TRBV7-2; 9 bases agree with TRBD1. The germline CDR1 and CDR2 sequences are SGHTA and FQGNSA. The length of the CDR3 is 18 residues. The CDR3 here is CVSSYPAGQGTSNYGYTF. The CDR3 coding sequence is TGTGTCAGCAGCTACCCCGCGGGACAGGGCACTTCTAACTATGGCTACACCTTC.

The V gene is TRBV12-5, the J gene TRBJ2-3, with a weak D call TRBD1 (6 bases). Trimming took 5 bases from V and 3 from J, leaving 18 bases between them. The germline CDR1 and CDR2 sequences are LGHNT and FRNRAP. This CDR3 contains 16 residues. The CDR3 region has the DNA TGTGCTAGTGGTCCCCCAATGCCCACAGGGACAGATACGCAGTATTTT. Protein: CASGPPMPTGTDTQYF.

This clonotype has just a few counts. The chain has TRBV6-6 and TRBJ2-1; the match to TRBD2 covers 9 bases. J lost 9 bases, V lost 3 bases, and 6 bases had no gene match. This CDR3 is built from 14 residues. Per germline, CDR1 MNHNY and CDR2 SVGAGI (reference sequence). CDR3 coding DNA: TGTGCCAGCAGTTATTCGCGGGGGGGCGCTGAGCAGTTCTTC. It translates to CASSYSRGGAEQFF.

The chain carries TRBV27 and TRBJ1-4, with unresolved D. V gave up 3 bases and J gave up 4 bases, with 9 bases separating them. CDR3 length: 14 residues. Germline assignment: CDR1 MNHEY and CDR2 SMNVEV (reference sequence). CDR3 region: CASSFRPGNEKLFF. The DNA of the CDR3 is TGTGCCAGCAGTTTCCGACCGGGTAATGAAAAACTGTTTTTT. The entire variable domain, with the rest obtained from reference TRBV27 and TRBJ1-4, is as follows: EAQVTQNPRYLITVTGKKLTVTCSQNMNHEYMSWYRQDPGLGLRQIYYSMNVEVTDKGDVPEGYKVSRKEKRNFPLILESPSPNQTSLYFCASSFRPGNEKLFFGSGTQLSVL.

This clonotype was seen many times. The rearrangement links TRBV7-9 to TRBJ2-1; D might be TRBD2 (5 bases). Trimming shortened V by 0 bases and J by 3 bases, and 6 bases separated the two germline ends. CDR1 and CDR2 from the germline V gene are SEHNR and FQNEAQ (reference sequence). The CDR3 is 14 residues long. The CDR3 region has the DNA TGTGCCAGCAGCTTAGCGGGAGTCTACAATGAGCAGTTCTTC. As protein: CASSLAGVYNEQFF. Supplemented by reference TRBV7-9 and TRBJ2-1, the full variable domain reads DTGVSQNPRHKITKRGQNVTFRCDPISEHNRLYWYRQTLGQGPEFLTYFQNEAQLEKSRLLSDRFSAERPKGSFSTLEIQRTEQGDSAMYLCASSLAGVYNEQFFGPGTRLTVL.

The V and J genes are TRBV2 and TRBJ2-1, with a possible D match to TRBD1 (6 bases). With 5 bases removed from V and 4 bases from J, the gap between germline ends came to 18 bases. CDR1 and CDR2 (germline): SNHLY, FYNNEI. This CDR3 has 16 amino acids. The CDR3 reads CASSPGTQLSYNEQFF. As DNA, the CDR3 is TGTGCCAGCAGTCCCGGGACACAACTTTCTTACAATGAGCAGTTCTTC.

There are many counts of this clonotype. The chain recombines TRBV27 with TRBJ1-1, with a weak D call TRBD1 (5 bases). Per germline, CDR1 MNHEY and CDR2 SMNVEV (reference sequence). This CDR3 has 14 amino acids. V lost 4 bases and J lost 1, with 10 bases in between. The CDR3 region has the DNA TGTGCCAGCAGTTCCTACGGGGGGAACACTGAAGCTTTCTTT. This codes for CASSSYGGNTEAFF.

The J gene is TRBJ2-1, the V gene TRBV7-2, with 15 bases fitting TRBD2. Trimming cost V 7 bases and J 1 base; bases outside gene matches: 17. This CDR3 region has 21 residues. CDR1 and CDR2 from the germline V gene are SGHTA and FQGNSA. CDR3 bases: TGTACCAGCACCCATTTCGTAGGACTAGCGGGGGGGAGTGAATCCTACAATGAGCAGTTCTTC. Translated, it gives CTSTHFVGLAGGSESYNEQFF.

This clonotype showed up just a few times. The genes are TRBV4-1 and TRBJ1-3, with D unresolved. Germline-derived CDR1 and CDR2 are MGHRA and YSYEKL. V lost 4 bases to trimming and J lost 2 bases, with 12 bases between them. The CDR3 covers 15 residues. The DNA of the CDR3 is TGCGCCAGCAGCCCGTATGAGGGAACTGGAAACACCATATATTTT. Amino acids: CASSPYEGTGNTIYF.

This chain links TRBV20-1 with TRBJ2-2; 14 bases agree with TRBD2. This CDR3 comprises 18 residues. The junction had 6 bases not matched to a gene; V was cut back by 3 bases and J by 0 bases. Germline CDR1 and CDR2: DFQATT and SNEGSKA (reference sequence). In DNA, the CDR3 is TGCAGTGCTAGGGGACTAGCGGGGGCCGAGGCGAACACCGGGGAGCTGTTTTTT. Amino acids: CSARGLAGAEANTGELFF.